The clone carrying this T cell receptor beta chain came up a few times. The target antigen is unknown. Trimming removed 4 bases at V and 0 bases at J, with 12 bases between. This CDR3 contains 15 residues. CDR1 is LGHDT, CDR2 YNNKEL, per germline (reference sequence). These data originate in a study of T-cell memory formation after mild COVID-19. Study-level points and caveats: What remained unconfirmed was the SARS-CoV-2 specificity of second-wave clones peaking on day 37. The CD4+ clones that contracted clustered mainly within CM and EM, and the CD8+ clones concentrated in EMRA. Cross-reactive memory seemingly joined, as some responding clones were found in pre-infection memory.

TCRdb used MiXCR to reprocess the 5' RACE reads, holding one entry per CDR3 protein. The data hold approximately 150,000 distinct CDR3 sequences, with under 7% observed a single time. V and J are TRBV3-1 and TRBJ2-5, with D maybe TRBD1 (5 bases). The sequencing input was PBMCs or a T cell subset sorted from them (not recorded which). The source of this sequence is an adult woman who had mild COVID-19 (a few samples of this study predate the infection). Cell type and time point are not known. CDR3 sequence (DNA): TGTGCCAGCAGCCCCAGGGCAAGGGACCAAGAGACCCAGTACTTC. Residues: CASSPRARDQETQYF.